The entry below describes one T cell receptor (beta chain). The sample holds a few counts of this clone. It has no known antigen specificity. Base qualities were left out, and no much larger clone turns up one base away. The High Capacity cDNA Reverse Transcription Kit was used to reverse transcribe all of the isolated RNA, meaning that expressed TCRB transcripts were what got sequenced. Deep immunoSEQ sequencing was applied to naive, central memory and regulatory T cell samples, giving an average of about 3.6 million total reads per sample. Sorted cells were lysed in RLT buffer, and RNA was extracted using DNase-treated RNeasy Micro or Mini kits according to cell number. Each cell subset was processed separately to prevent cross-contamination, with patient and healthy donor samples processed together. Using the immunoSEQ multiplex PCR, TCRB sequences were amplified from cDNA into 87-bp fragments spanning the CDR3 region. Sequencing of the amplicons was performed on the Illumina HiSeq platform. On the authors' methods: PCR bias was corrected computationally using synthetic template baselines, and reads within Hamming distance 2 were collapsed, with unmergeable singletons discarded. Reads were aligned against IMGT so that V, D and J genes, CDR3 length and insertions or deletions at six rearrangement sites could be assigned. Within each subset, clonotype counts were normalized to the number of sorted cells before true diversity and Gini coefficients were calculated with the tcR R package. The overlap coefficient, calculated on TCRB nucleotide sequences, was used to quantify repertoire sharing. The source is immuneACCESS, and TCRdb retained only in-frame sequences with V and J called. Part of the clones is not carried over; for the studies checked, unresolved V genes explain less than half of this, and the remainder is unexplained. That table furnishes V, J and clone size, whereas the DNA furnished D and trimming. Here the sample has approximately 170,000 clones; 7.8% occur a single time. The ten biggest clones cover more than 0.75% of the sample.

Each donor gave one peripheral blood draw, roughly 110 mL on average, collected into heparinised tubes. A BD FACSAria II and a panel including CD45RO, CCR7, CD25, CD127, CD95 and CD27 were used to sort naive, central memory, regulatory and stem cell-like memory CD4+ T cells. Every sorted population had a purity above 95%. PBMCs were isolated right away by Lymphoprep density gradient centrifugation and were stained directly, without culture. So that batch effects would be minimized, each experiment stained and sorted samples in pairs, pairing one healthy donor with one patient. These data originate in a study of beta chain features in type 1 diabetes listed by TCRdb under 2018. About the full investigation: No differences in mean age, gender distribution, total cell number or subset yield were found between patients and healthy donors. A total of 85 million to 140 million sorted cells were examined across all samples, and the number of cells per subset was strongly correlated with RNA yield. Regulatory and stem cell-like memory subsets were obtained from only 8 patients and about eight healthy donors, while naive and central memory subsets were obtained from all 30 or so donors. In the study, recently diagnosed type 1 diabetes patients and matched healthy donors were compared on the TCRB repertoires of their sorted circulating CD4+ T cell subsets.

The CDR3, from cysteine to phenylalanine, totals 18 residues. Left in the record is the CDR3 DNA by itself, 54 bases read in frame from the first base. CDR1 MNHNS and CDR2 SASEGT are derived from the germline V gene. For this chain, trimming is 0 bases at the V end and 5 bases at the J end, and the number of junction bases without a gene match is 14. Study-wide conclusions, independent of this receptor: HLA sub-analyses involved small numbers of individuals, so any influence of HLA type on TCRB rearrangement remained unresolved. At VDJ recombination sites, type 1 diabetes patients had fewer insertions and more deleted nucleotides, which implies abnormalities in thymic rearrangement. PCR may preferentially amplify shorter templates, but because patient and control samples were amplified and corrected together, any resulting skew would affect both groups equally. In all four CD4+ subsets, TCRB CDR3 length was moderately but significantly shorter in type 1 diabetes patients. Because cDNA was sequenced instead of genomic DNA, activated cells with high expression could be over-represented, although the groups did not differ in activation or CD3 levels. Naive, central memory and regulatory TCRB repertoires appeared to be more similar among patients than among healthy donors.

The receptor was derived from a woman aged 40 to 49 with type 1 diabetes. Sequenced: central memory CD4+ T cells from blood. Here the chain combines TRBV6-1 and TRBJ2-5; 8 bases in the junction line up with TRBD2. The base sequence is TGTGCCAGCAGTGAAGCGCAATCGGGAGGGGCCAGCACGGAGACCCAGTACTTC. It encodes CASSEAQSGGASTETQYF.